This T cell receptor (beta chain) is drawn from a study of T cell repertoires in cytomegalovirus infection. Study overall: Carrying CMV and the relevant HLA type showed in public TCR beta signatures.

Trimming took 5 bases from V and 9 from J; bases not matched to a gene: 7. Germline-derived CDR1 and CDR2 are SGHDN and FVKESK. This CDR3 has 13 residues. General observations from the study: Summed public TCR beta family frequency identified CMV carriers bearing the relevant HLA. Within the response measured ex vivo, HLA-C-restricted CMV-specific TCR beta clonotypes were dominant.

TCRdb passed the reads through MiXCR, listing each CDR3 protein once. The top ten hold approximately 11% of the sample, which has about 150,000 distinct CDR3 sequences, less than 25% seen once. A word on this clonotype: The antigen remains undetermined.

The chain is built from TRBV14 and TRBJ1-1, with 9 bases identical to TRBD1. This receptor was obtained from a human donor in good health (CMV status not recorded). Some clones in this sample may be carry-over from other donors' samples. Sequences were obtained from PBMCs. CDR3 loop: CASSSGQGTQAFF. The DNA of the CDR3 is TGTGCCAGCAGCTCGGGACAGGGAACTCAAGCTTTCTTT.